These 6 T cell receptor beta chains were sequenced from one sample in a study of blood T cell repertoires in COVID-19. Clones were read by immunoSEQ multiplex PCR, and TCRdb kept only the in-frame ones, dropping some. The sample consists of over 100,000 clones, roughly 80% of them appearing once. The sequencing sample was made of peripheral blood. The receptors come from a human donor in a cohort sampled during active COVID-19.

This chain connects TRBV5-6 to TRBJ1-1; D might be TRBD1 (6 bases). CDR1 and CDR2 from the germline V gene are SGHDT and YYEEEE. V gave up 4 bases and J gave up 11 bases, with 12 bases separating them. The CDR3 is 11 residues long. The CDR3 coding sequence is TGTGCCAGCAGCCTCGGGACAAGGGCTTTCTTT. This sequence encodes CASSLGTRAFF.

This chain links TRBV11-1 with TRBJ1-1; 10 bases map to TRBD1. With 5 bases clipped from V and 4 bases from J, the junction kept 1 base outside the gene matches. From germline, CDR1 is SGHAT and CDR2 FQDESV (reference sequence). The CDR3 loop spans 13 amino acids. The CDR3 sequence: CASSDRGLTEAFF. Written as DNA, the CDR3 is TGTGCCAGCAGCGACAGGGGGCTCACTGAAGCTTTCTTT.

V usage is TRBV27 and J usage is TRBJ1-1; 9 bases map to TRBD1. This CDR3 comprises 14 residues. With 2 bases clipped from V and 6 bases from J, the junction kept 4 bases outside the gene matches. CDR1 and CDR2 (germline): MNHEY, SMNVEV (reference sequence). CDR3 coding DNA: TGTGCCAGCAGTTTACGACAGGGGGTCCCTGAAGCTTTCTTT. Protein sequence: CASSLRQGVPEAFF.

Points on this clone: This CDR3 is also generated by other DNA sequences in the sample. This chain connects TRBV19 to TRBJ1-2, with 8 bases that match TRBD1. Germline trimming cut 3 bases from V and 4 bases from J; bases unmatched to any gene: 4. Germline V gene lookup returns CDR1 LNHDA and CDR2 SQIVND (reference sequence). The CDR3 covers 14 residues. The CDR3 reads CASSIDRGGYGYTF. The CDR3, as DNA: TGTGCCAGTAGTATCGACAGGGGAGGCTATGGCTACACCTTC.

As concerns this clone: One end of the junction does not line up with germline, which may come from a read error. The chain combines TRBV5-1 with TRBJ2-7; D may be TRBD1 (5 bases). There are 13 residues in the CDR3. Germline values: CDR1 SGHRS, CDR2 YFSETQ. Written as DNA, the CDR3 is TGCGCCAGCAGCTTGTTAGGGGCCGCCTCCTCGGACTTC. Translation: CASSLLGAASSDF.

This chain connects TRBV19 to TRBJ1-2; D is perhaps TRBD1 (5 bases). The CDR3 has 16 residues. V was clipped by 0 bases and J by 6 bases, with 17 bases between them. Germline assignment: CDR1 LNHDA and CDR2 SQIVND (reference sequence). The CDR3 region is CASSIDLRADWNGYTF. The DNA for the CDR3 is TGTGCCAGTAGTATAGATCTCAGGGCCGACTGGAATGGCTACACCTTC.